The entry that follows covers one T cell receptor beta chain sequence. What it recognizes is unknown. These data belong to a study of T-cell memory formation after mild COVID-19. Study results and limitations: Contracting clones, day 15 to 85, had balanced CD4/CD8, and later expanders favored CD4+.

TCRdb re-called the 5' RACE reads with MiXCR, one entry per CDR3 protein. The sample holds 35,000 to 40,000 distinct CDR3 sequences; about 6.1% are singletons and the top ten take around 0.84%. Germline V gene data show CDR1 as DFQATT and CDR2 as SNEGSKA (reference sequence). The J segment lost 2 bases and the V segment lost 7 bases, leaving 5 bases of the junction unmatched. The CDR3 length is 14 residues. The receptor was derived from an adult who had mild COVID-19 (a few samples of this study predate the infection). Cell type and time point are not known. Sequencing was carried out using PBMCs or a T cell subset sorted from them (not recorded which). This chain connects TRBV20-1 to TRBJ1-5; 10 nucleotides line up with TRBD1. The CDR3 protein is CSGLTGGGNQPQHF. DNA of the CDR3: TGCAGTGGCCTGACAGGGGGCGGCAATCAGCCCCAGCATTTT.